The next 21 T cell receptor beta chains were all read from a single sample in a study of post-analysis software for immune sequencing data (dated by TCRdb to between 2015 and 2017). Overall study results and their limits: Significantly higher frequencies in patients than in controls were found for about five TRBV segments, including TRBV5-6, TRBV5-1 and TRBV20-1.

Their antigen targets remain unknown. The library was built by means of PCR. TCRdb records Illumina HiSeq 2500 as the sequencer. To reduce PCR and sequencing biases, unique molecular identifiers were built into the TCR beta cDNA libraries. The raw public data were reprocessed by TCRdb itself: fastp quality trimming at Q25, MiXCR clonotype calling, in-frame beta chains only. Identical CDR3 proteins give one entry, which carries the most common genes and DNA. The sample records about 770,000 distinct CDR3 sequences, about half of which are singletons. The ten largest make up approximately 4.4% of the sample. The sequencing sample was made of blood. Receptors were obtained from a girl aged 5-17 years with multiple sclerosis.

This clonotype showed up just once. Written as DNA, the CDR3 is TGCGCCAGCAGCGCGAGTGAAGCAGGGGGCCCGACAAACTATGGCTACACCTTC. This gives the protein CASSASEAGGPTNYGYTF. V is TRBV5-1 and J is TRBJ1-2, with 8 bases lining up with TRBD1. V dropped 4 bases and J dropped 2; count of bases not matched to a gene: 16. This CDR3 spans 18 amino acids. CDR1 is SGHRS, CDR2 YFSETQ, per germline.

The table lists this clonotype with a few counts. This rearrangement joins TRBV7-9 to TRBJ2-7, with 8 bases lining up with TRBD2. This CDR3 region has 14 residues. Germline V gives CDR1 SEHNR, CDR2 FQNEAQ (reference sequence). The V and J ends lost 4 bases and 4 bases, in that order; junction bases with no gene match: 6. In DNA form, the CDR3 reads TGTGCCAGCAGCTCCCGACTAGCGACATACGAGCAGTACTTC. As protein: CASSSRLATYEQYF.

Worth noting for this clonotype: At one of its ends the junction is not consistent with the germline gene, which may arise from a read error. The chain uses TRBV11-2 and TRBJ2-5; the match to TRBD2 covers 9 bases. The CDR3 sequence is 17 residues long. In germline, CDR1 is SGHAT, CDR2 FQNNGV. This CDR3 reads CASSRGDEREDQETQYF. CDR3 nucleotides: TGTGCCAGCAGCCGGGGGGATGAGCGGGAGGACCAAGAAACCCAGTACTTC.

In this sample, this clonotype turned up many times. The junction shows a germline mismatch at one end, possibly a read error. The J gene is TRBJ2-5, the V gene TRBV12-3 or TRBV12-4; 9 bases fit TRBD1. The CDR3 is 13 amino acids. CDR3 protein: CASSLGQGETQYF. Written as DNA, the CDR3 is TGCGCCAGCAGCCTCGGACAGGGGGAGACCCAGTACTTC.

CDR3 loop: CSASMIAGDIMRETQYF. The DNA of the CDR3 is TGCAGTGCTAGTATGATAGCGGGAGACATAATGAGGGAGACCCAGTACTTC. The chain has TRBV20-1 and TRBJ2-5; 9 bases agree with TRBD2. V lost 3 bases, J lost 5 bases, and 16 bases stayed unmatched. Germline CDR1 is DFQATT and CDR2 is SNEGSKA (reference sequence). There are 17 residues in the CDR3.

The chain has TRBV6-5 and TRBJ2-1; D is ambiguous. The germline CDR1 and CDR2 sequences are MNHEY and SVGAGI. This CDR3 contains 14 residues. Trimming removed 5 bases from V and 5 bases from J, with 13 bases in between. The chain's CDR3 is CASSSANSNNEQFF. In DNA form, the CDR3 reads TGTGCCAGCAGTAGTGCGAACTCGAACAATGAGCAGTTCTTC.

V and J are TRBV7-9 and TRBJ1-2, with 12 bases identical to TRBD1. V lost 5 bases and J lost 8; bases outside the gene matches: 12. CDR3 length equals 16 residues. Per the germline V gene, CDR1 is SEHNR and CDR2 is FQNEAQ (reference sequence). For the CDR3, the DNA is TGTGCCAGCAGCCCACAGGGGGGACAGGGGGCTCGAGGCTACACCTTC. Translating gives CASSPQGGQGARGYTF.

J is TRBJ2-3 and V is TRBV6-2 or TRBV6-3; 7 bases align to TRBD2. The CDR3 is made up of 15 amino acids. Germline V gene lookup returns CDR1 MNHEY and CDR2 SVGEGT. V lost 5 bases to trimming and J lost 0 bases; unmatched junction nucleotides: 5. In DNA form, the CDR3 reads TGTGCCAGCAGTGCACTAGCGCCGAGCACAGATACGCAGTATTTT. This translates into CASSALAPSTDTQYF.

The rearrangement uses TRBV3-1 and TRBJ1-1, with TRBD1 as a possible D gene (6 bases). CDR1 and CDR2 from the germline V gene are LGHDT and YNNKEL (reference sequence). V lost 0 bases, J lost 2 bases, and 19 bases lay in between. The CDR3 covers 18 residues. DNA of the CDR3: TGTGCCAGCAGCCAAGAATTAACAGGGCGGTACACCAACACTGAAGCTTTCTTT. Its protein product is CASSQELTGRYTNTEAFF.

The rearrangement links TRBV7-9 to TRBJ2-5; 10 bases agree with TRBD1. The CDR3 consists of 18 residues. Germline CDR1 and CDR2: SEHNR and FQNEAQ (reference sequence). V lost 4 bases to trimming and J lost 5 bases; unmatched junction nucleotides: 16. The CDR3 DNA reads as TGTGCCAGCAGCTCCAACACGGAGCCGGGACAGGGGTTTGAGACCCAGTACTTC. Residues: CASSSNTEPGQGFETQYF.

In regard to this clonotype: At one end, the junction sequence differs from germline, possibly due to a read error. This sequence joins TRBV28 and TRBJ2-6, with TRBD1 as a possible D gene (5 bases). The germline V gene encodes CDR1 MDHEN and CDR2 SYDVKM. The length of the CDR3 is 14 residues. CDR3 residues: CASSSLLGANVRTF. Written as DNA, the CDR3 is TGTGCCAGCAGTTCTCTCCTTGGGGCCAACGTCCGGACTTTC.

J is TRBJ2-7 and V is TRBV30; D remains ambiguous. The assigned J gene may be wrong: the sequence end matches TRBJ2-5 better. The CDR3 is made up of 13 amino acids. CDR1 GTSNPN and CDR2 SVGIG come from the germline V gene (reference sequence). The CDR3 here is CAWSPPITETQYF. Written as DNA, the CDR3 is TGTGCCTGGAGTCCGCCGATTACGGAGACCCAGTACTTC.

In regard to this clonotype: A much more abundant neighbour one base away suggests this may be a read error. This rearrangement joins TRBV10-3 to TRBJ2-1; D is unclear. The CDR3 sequence is 11 residues long. V lost 4 bases to trimming and J lost 5 bases, with 3 bases between them. Germline loops: CDR1 ENHRY, CDR2 SYGVKD. Written as DNA, the CDR3 is TGTGCCATCAGTGGGAACAATGAGCAGTTCTTC. Protein sequence: CAISGNNEQFF.

The chain has TRBV19 and TRBJ2-4; D gene ambiguous. Germline V gives CDR1 LNHDA, CDR2 SQIVND (reference sequence). The CDR3 is made up of 15 amino acids. The V gene lost 3 bases and the J gene lost 8 bases, with 17 bases spanning the gap. The CDR3 reads CASSILGNGGDIQYF. The CDR3 DNA is TGTGCCAGTAGTATCTTGGGGAACGGTGGGGACATTCAGTACTTC.

This clonotype was counted a few times. The chain couples TRBV7-9 to TRBJ2-7; perhaps TRBD1 as D (5 bases). The CDR3 covers 14 residues. The germline gives CDR1 SEHNR, CDR2 FQNEAQ (reference sequence). Trimming left V 1 base short and J 1 base short, with 8 bases between. CDR3 loop: CASSLDRTSYEQYF. The CDR3 region has the DNA TGTGCCAGCAGCTTAGACAGGACATCCTACGAGCAGTACTTC.

The genes are TRBV30 and TRBJ1-2; D not resolved. This CDR3 has 10 residues. Germline V gene data show CDR1 as GTSNPN and CDR2 as SVGIG (reference sequence). Between the trimmed V and J ends, which lost 3 bases and 2 bases, there was a span of 1 base. CDR3: CAWRNYGYTF. CDR3 in DNA: TGTGCCTGGAGAAACTATGGCTACACCTTC.

Only one count was recorded for this clonotype. This CDR3 is CASSPALQTDTQYF. The CDR3 DNA is TGTGCCAGCAGCCCCGCCCTACAGACAGATACGCAGTATTTT. The chain recombines TRBV27 with TRBJ2-3; no clear D gene. Trimming took 6 bases from V and 3 from J, leaving 13 bases between them. The length of the CDR3 is 14 residues. The germline CDR1 and CDR2 sequences are MNHEY and SMNVEV (reference sequence).

The genes are TRBV30 and TRBJ1-1; D might be TRBD1 (5 bases). The CDR3 runs 12 residues. Trimming took off 5 bases at V and 8 bases at J, with 15 bases between the two ends. CDR1 is GTSNPN and CDR2 is SVGIG in the germline V gene (reference sequence). CDR3 sequence reads: CAWDRDQHEAFF. Here the CDR3 DNA reads TGTGCCTGGGACCGGGACCAGCACGAAGCTTTCTTT.

The chain recombines TRBV10-1 with TRBJ2-5; D could derive from TRBD1 or TRBD2 (5 bases each). In germline, CDR1 is WNHNN, CDR2 SYGVQD (reference sequence). V lost 11 bases and J 8 bases, leaving 12 bases between the germline ends. There are 10 residues in the CDR3. The CDR3 nucleotides read TGCGCCGGGACCCTCGGTACCCAGTACTTC. It encodes CAGTLGTQYF.

This clonotype appeared a few times. This chain joins TRBV6-6 and TRBJ2-1; tentatively, D is TRBD2 (7 bases). V was trimmed by 8 bases and J by 5 bases, leaving 16 bases between them. The germline gives CDR1 MNHNY, CDR2 SVGAGI (reference sequence). The CDR3 consists of 14 residues. The CDR3 region is CASGPPGGHNEQFF. CDR3 DNA sequence: TGTGCCAGCGGCCCACCGGGGGGCCACAATGAGCAGTTCTTC.

In its sample, this clonotype was seen a few times. The chain joins TRBV20-1 to TRBJ2-1; TRBD2 agrees at 7 bases. The CDR3 has 16 amino acids. With 1 base clipped from V and 4 bases from J, the junction kept 10 bases outside the gene matches. CDR1 and CDR2 from the germline V gene are DFQATT and SNEGSKA (reference sequence). CDR3 loop: CSARGGGLAEYNEQFF. The DNA of the CDR3 is TGCAGTGCTAGAGGGGGAGGTCTAGCGGAGTACAATGAGCAGTTCTTC.